The entry below gives a single T cell receptor (beta chain) sequence along with its context. Its antigen is currently not known. The record has no base qualities; no much larger clone is one base away. These data are taken from a study of T cell responses to AZD1222 COVID-19 vaccine (dated by TCRdb to 2020 to 2023). At the level of the whole study: Because spike-specific TCR depth and breadth did not differ between the two schedules, AZD1222 recipients who got a second dose at roughly 4 weeks were pooled with those who got a second dose at roughly 12 weeks. Trial participants were enrolled into age subgroups of 18-55, 56-69 and 70-plus years, which contained about 150, 28 and 57 TCR-sequenced participants, respectively. TCR sequencing covered 233 trial participants: 200 to 210 given two doses of AZD1222 and about 26 given two doses of MenACWY control vaccine.

The CDR3 regions of human TCRbeta chains were analyzed by immunosequencing. The authors processed their data as follows. TCRs in the repertoires were matched against a reference library of SARS-CoV-2-specific TCRs that had been generated with the MIRA antigen-specificity platform. Breadth was defined as the fraction of unique TCRs that were SARS-CoV-2-associated, and depth was defined as the fraction of total T cells that were SARS-CoV-2-associated. Using the MIRA data, each spike-specific TCR was assigned both to the spike region to which the TCR was reactive and to a CD4 or CD8 class. Log10-transformed breadth and depth values were compared by one-way ANOVA with Sidak's multiple comparisons tests. TCRdb took this table from immuneACCESS and kept in-frame rearrangements with V and J called. Such tables lack part of the clones; where checked against another copy, unresolved V genes explain under half of the gap, and the rest is unexplained. That table supplies the V and J calls and clone size; D and trimming were determined from the DNA. The sample profile shows around 150,000 clones; roughly 90% of them were found once. Around 1.5% of the sample lies in the top ten.

Study-level results and caveats: Participants were mostly white British, with more females than males. The authors suggested clonal diversity may have been underestimated. Spike-specific TCR breadth and depth rose significantly after two AZD1222 doses compared with day 0 and with MenACWY recipients. Conclusions about previously exposed vaccinees were limited because only six AZD1222 recipients were SARS-CoV-2 seropositive at baseline. The 56-69-year group was small, and its depth increase did not reach significance, likely because of low power. Nearly half of unique spike-specific TCRs reportedly recognized epitopes outside regions mutated in the B.1.351 and B.1.1.7 variants. Because no day 14 peak-response samples were available, repertoires were characterized only after the peak T cell response. CD4 TCRs associated with the vaccine covered the entire spike protein, and the dominant responses were in regions 160-218 and 743-854.

From its cysteine to its phenylalanine, the CDR3 spans 11 amino acids. The sequence is cut down to CDR3 DNA, 33 bases in frame from base 1. The junction carries 6 bases between V and J, which are trimmed by 7 bases and 0 bases respectively. Via the germline V gene (reference sequence), CDR1 is GTSNPN and CDR2 SVGIG. Interpreted using the paper, the time point label stands for: baseline before first vaccination. The vaccinee samples were drawn from two UK trials, COV001 and COV002, one of which was a single-blind randomized controlled phase 2/3 trial testing AZD1222 (ChAdOx1 nCoV-19) in healthy adults. Trial participant PBMC samples were collected at day 0 and day 28 after the second dose for TCRbeta chain sequencing.

Recombination connected TRBV30 to TRBJ1-1; confidence is insufficient to name the D gene. The sequenced sample was peripheral blood, obtained on day 0 of AZD1222 vaccination. The TCR comes from an adult in good health. The nucleotides are TGTGCCTTAGGTTTGAACACTGAAGCTTTCTTT. It codes for CALGLNTEAFF.